This T cell receptor (beta chain) was recorded in a study of blood T cell repertoires in COVID-19. Study details: Collection of acute and convalescent COVID-19 samples took place in the United States, Italy and Spain. The cDNA or gDNA used as material had been derived from T cells, B-cell-depleted T cells, or PBMCs.

Authors' data handling: Reference gene primer amplification yielded estimated nucleated cell counts. Generated by immunoSEQ multiplex PCR, the TCRdb table keeps only in-frame clones and is missing some. The V and J calls and clone size were taken over from that table, and D and trimming were inferred from the DNA. The repertoire consists of about 150,000 clones, with approximately 85% occurring once and the leading ten covering 0.63%. This CDR3 region has 15 residues. V was trimmed by 6 bases and J by 2 bases, leaving 11 bases between them. The germline V gene has CDR1 KGHSH and CDR2 LQKENI. Enrollment of patients from Seattle took place during active infection, with longitudinal follow-up.

The rearrangement links TRBV18 to TRBJ1-6; no reliable D call. This clonotype was sampled from a man aged 55 to 70 with COVID-19, enrolled during active disease. Sequencing input: peripheral blood. This CDR3 is CASSQEGTYNSPLHF. In DNA form, the CDR3 reads TGTGCCAGCTCCCAGGAGGGCACCTATAATTCACCCCTCCACTTT.